One T cell receptor beta chain is described in this entry. Method: immunoSEQ multiplex PCR; TCRdb's copy keeps in-frame clones and lacks some. The sample includes over 100,000 clones, around 92% seen only once; the top ten take less than 2.5%. The record originates from a study of control samples from healthy donors and cancer patients. CDR3 length: 14 residues. The V segment lost 7 bases and the J segment 5 bases; nucleotides outside the gene matches: 6. Germline assignment: CDR1 LGHNT and CDR2 FRNRAP. This chain connects TRBV12-5 to TRBJ1-2; 11 nucleotides align to TRBD1. The sequencing sample was made of blood. The clonotype originates from a woman aged 45-65 years in good health. CDR3 protein: CASARTGGVYGYTF. Written as DNA, the CDR3 is TGTGCTAGTGCCCGGACAGGGGGCGTGTATGGCTACACCTTC.